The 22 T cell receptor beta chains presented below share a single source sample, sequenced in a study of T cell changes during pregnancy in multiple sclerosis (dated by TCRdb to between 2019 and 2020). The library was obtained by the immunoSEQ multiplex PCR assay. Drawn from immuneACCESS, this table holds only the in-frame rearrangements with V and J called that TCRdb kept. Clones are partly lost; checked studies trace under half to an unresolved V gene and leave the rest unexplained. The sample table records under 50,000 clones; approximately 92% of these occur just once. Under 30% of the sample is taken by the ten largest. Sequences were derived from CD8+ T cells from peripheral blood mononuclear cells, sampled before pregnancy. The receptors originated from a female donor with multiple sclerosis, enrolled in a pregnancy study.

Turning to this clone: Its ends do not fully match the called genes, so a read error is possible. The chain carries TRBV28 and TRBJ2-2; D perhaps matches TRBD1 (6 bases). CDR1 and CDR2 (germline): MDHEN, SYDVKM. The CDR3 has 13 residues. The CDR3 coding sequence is TGTGCCACCAGTCAGGGGTTGGTTGGGGAGCTGTTTTTT. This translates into CATSQGLVGELFF.

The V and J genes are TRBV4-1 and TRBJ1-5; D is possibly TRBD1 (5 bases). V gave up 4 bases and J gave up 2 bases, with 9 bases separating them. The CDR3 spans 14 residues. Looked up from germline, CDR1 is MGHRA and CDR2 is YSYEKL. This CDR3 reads CASSPGGGNQPQHF. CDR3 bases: TGCGCCAGCAGCCCCGGGGGGGGCAATCAGCCCCAGCATTTT.

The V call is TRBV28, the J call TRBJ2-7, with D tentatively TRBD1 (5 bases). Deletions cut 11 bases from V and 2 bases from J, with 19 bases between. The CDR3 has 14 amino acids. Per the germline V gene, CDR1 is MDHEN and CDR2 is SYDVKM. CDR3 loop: CACTPQGAPYEQYF. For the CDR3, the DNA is TGTGCCTGTACGCCTCAGGGTGCCCCCTACGAGCAGTACTTC.

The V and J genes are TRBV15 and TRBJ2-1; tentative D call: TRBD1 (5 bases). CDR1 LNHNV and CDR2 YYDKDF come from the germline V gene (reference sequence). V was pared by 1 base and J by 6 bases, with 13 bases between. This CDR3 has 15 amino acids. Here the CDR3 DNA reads TGTGCCACCAGCAGAGCCACAGGAATTAGCAATGAGCAGTTCTTC. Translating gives CATSRATGISNEQFF.

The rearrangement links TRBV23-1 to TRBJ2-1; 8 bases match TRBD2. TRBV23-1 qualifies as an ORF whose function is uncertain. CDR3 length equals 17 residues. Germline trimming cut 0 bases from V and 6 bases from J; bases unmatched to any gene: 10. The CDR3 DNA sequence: TGCGCCAGCAGTCAATCAGCTCCCGGGAGGGGCGGCAATGAGCAGTTCTTC. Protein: CASSQSAPGRGGNEQFF.

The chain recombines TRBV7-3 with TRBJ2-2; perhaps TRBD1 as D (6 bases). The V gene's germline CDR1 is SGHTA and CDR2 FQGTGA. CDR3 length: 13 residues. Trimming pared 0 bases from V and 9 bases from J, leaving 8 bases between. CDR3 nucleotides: TGTGCCAGCAGCTTAACAAGGGACAGGGAGCTGTTTTTT. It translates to CASSLTRDRELFF.

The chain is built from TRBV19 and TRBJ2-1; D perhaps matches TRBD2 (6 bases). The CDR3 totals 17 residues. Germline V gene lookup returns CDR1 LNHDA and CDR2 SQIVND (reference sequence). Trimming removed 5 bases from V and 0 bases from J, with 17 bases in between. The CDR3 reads CASSFPKRVISYNEQFF. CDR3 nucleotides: TGTGCCAGTAGTTTCCCGAAGCGGGTAATCTCCTACAATGAGCAGTTCTTC.

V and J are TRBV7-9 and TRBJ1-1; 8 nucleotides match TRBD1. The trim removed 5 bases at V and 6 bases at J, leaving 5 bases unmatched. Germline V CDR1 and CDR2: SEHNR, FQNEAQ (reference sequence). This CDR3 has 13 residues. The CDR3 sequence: CASSLTGGSEAFF. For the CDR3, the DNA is TGTGCCAGCAGCCTAACAGGGGGATCTGAAGCTTTCTTT.

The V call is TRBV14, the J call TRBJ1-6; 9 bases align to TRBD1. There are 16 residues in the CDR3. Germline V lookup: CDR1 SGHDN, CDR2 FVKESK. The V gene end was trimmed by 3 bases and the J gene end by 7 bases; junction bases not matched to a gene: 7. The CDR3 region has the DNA TGTGCCAGCAGCCATCATCCGGGACAGGGAAATTCACCCCTCCACTTT. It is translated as CASSHHPGQGNSPLHF.

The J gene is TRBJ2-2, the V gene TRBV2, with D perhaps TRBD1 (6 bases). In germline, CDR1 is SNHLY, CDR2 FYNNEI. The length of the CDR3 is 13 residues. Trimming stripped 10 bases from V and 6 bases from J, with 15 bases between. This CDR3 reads CAMGATGSGELFF. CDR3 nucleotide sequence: TGTGCCATGGGGGCGACAGGCTCCGGGGAGCTGTTTTTT.

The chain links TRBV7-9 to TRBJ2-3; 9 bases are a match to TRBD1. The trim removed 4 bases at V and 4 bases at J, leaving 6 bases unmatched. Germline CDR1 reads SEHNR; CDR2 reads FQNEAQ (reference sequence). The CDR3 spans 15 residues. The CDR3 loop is CASSSRDRAADTQYF. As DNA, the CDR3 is TGTGCCAGCAGCTCAAGGGACAGGGCGGCAGATACGCAGTATTTT.

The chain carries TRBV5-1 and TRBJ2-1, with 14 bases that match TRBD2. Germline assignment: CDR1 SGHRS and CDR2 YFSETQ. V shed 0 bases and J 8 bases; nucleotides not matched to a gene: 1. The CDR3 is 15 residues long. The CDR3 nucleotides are TGCGCCAGCAGCTTGGAGACTAGCGGGGGGGATGAGCAGTTCTTC. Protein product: CASSLETSGGDEQFF.

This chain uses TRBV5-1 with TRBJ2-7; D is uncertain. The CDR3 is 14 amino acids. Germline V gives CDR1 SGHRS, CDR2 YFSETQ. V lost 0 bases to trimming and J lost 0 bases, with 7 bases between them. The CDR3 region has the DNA TGCGCCAGCAGCTTGGGAGCCGACTCCTACGAGCAGTACTTC. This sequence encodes CASSLGADSYEQYF.

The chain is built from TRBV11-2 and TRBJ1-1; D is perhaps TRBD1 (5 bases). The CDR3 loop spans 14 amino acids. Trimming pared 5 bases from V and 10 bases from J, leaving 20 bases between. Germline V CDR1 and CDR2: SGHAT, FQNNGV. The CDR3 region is CASSPAGGRRGAFF. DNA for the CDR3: TGTGCCAGCAGCCCCGCGGGGGGTCGGAGGGGAGCTTTCTTT.

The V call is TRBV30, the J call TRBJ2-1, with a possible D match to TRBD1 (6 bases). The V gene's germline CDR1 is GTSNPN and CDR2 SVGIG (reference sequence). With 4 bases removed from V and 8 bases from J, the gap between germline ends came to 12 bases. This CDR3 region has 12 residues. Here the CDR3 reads CAWNQGLHEQFF. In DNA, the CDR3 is TGTGCCTGGAATCAGGGGCTCCATGAGCAGTTCTTC.

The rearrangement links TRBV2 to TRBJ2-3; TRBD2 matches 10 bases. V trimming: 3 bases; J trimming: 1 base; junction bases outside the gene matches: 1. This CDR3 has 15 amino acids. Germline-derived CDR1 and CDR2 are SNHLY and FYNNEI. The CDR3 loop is CASSDGLAGTDTQYF. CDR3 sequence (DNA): TGTGCCAGCAGTGATGGACTAGCGGGCACAGATACGCAGTATTTT.

The CDR3, as DNA: TGCGCCAGCAGCTTTGGGGCTTACGAGCAGTACTTC. Translated: CASSFGAYEQYF. The chain joins TRBV5-1 to TRBJ2-7, with D possibly TRBD1 on 5 matching bases. With 2 bases removed from V and 4 bases from J, the gap between germline ends came to 7 bases. The germline V gene has CDR1 SGHRS and CDR2 YFSETQ. The CDR3 covers 12 residues.

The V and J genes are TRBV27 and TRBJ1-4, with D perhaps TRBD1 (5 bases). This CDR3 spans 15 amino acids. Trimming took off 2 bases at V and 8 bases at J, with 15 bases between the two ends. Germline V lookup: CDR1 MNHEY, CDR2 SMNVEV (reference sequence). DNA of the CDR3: TGTGCCAGCAGTTTAGTGCCCGGGGCGGGGGAAAAACTGTTTTTT. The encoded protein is CASSLVPGAGEKLFF.

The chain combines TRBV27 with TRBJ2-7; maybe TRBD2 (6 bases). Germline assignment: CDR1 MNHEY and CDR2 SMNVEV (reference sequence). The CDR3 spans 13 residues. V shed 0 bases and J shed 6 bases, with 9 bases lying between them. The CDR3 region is CASSLSGGAEQYF. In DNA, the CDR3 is TGTGCCAGCAGTTTATCGGGCGGGGCCGAGCAGTACTTC.

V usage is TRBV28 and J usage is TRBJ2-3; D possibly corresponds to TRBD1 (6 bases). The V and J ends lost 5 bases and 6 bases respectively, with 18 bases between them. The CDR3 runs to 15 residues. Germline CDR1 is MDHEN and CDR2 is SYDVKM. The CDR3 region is CASSPTIGGSDTQYF. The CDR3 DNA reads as TGTGCCAGCAGTCCTACCATTGGGGGCTCGGATACGCAGTATTTT.

CDR3 in amino acids: CAISESRRERGGYTF. Here the CDR3 DNA reads TGTGCCATCAGTGAGTCGAGAAGAGAAAGAGGTGGCTACACCTTC. The chain carries TRBV10-3 and TRBJ1-2; D not certain. The CDR3 consists of 15 residues. The ends were cut back, 0 bases at V and 7 bases at J, with 15 bases in the middle. CDR1 is ENHRY, CDR2 SYGVKD, per germline.

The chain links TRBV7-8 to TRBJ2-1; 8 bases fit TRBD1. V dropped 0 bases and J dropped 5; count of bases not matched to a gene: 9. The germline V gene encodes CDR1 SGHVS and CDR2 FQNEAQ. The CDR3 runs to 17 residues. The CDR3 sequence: CASSLAWTGQVNNEQFF. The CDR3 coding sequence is TGTGCCAGCAGCTTAGCCTGGACAGGGCAGGTGAACAATGAGCAGTTCTTC.